The 20 T cell receptor beta chains listed next were all sequenced from one sample in a study of blood T cell repertoires in COVID-19. Using immunoSEQ multiplex PCR, the repertoire was profiled, and TCRdb retains in-frame clones only, with some absent. The repertoire holds fewer than 60,000 clones, with around 90% as singletons. Sequences were obtained from peripheral blood. These receptors were collected from a human donor in a cohort sampled during active COVID-19.

This clone came up once. V usage is TRBV12-3 or TRBV12-4 and J usage is TRBJ2-7, with TRBD1 identical over 7 bases. The CDR3 is 13 amino acids. V shed 6 bases, J shed 4 bases, and the junction held 6 bases outside the gene matches. In nucleotides, the CDR3 is TGTGCCAGCAGGACAGGGTCGGGATACGAGCAGTACTTC. Its translation: CASRTGSGYEQYF.

V and J are TRBV5-6 and TRBJ2-7, with 9 bases matching TRBD1. J was trimmed by 9 bases and V by 0 bases; bases with no gene match: 10. The CDR3 contains 15 residues. Germline V gene data show CDR1 as SGHDT and CDR2 as YYEEEE. CDR3 nucleotides: TGTGCCAGCAGCTTGGCCCCAATGGGACAGGGAGCGCAGTACTTC. It yields the protein CASSLAPMGQGAQYF.

The chain joins TRBV13 to TRBJ2-7, with 7 nucleotides matching TRBD1. There are 16 residues in the CDR3. V lost 5 bases and J lost 3; bases outside the gene matches: 13. Germline V gives CDR1 PRHDT, CDR2 FYEKMQ (reference sequence). In nucleotides, the CDR3 is TGTGCCAGCAGCCCGTGGGGACAGCGCTTAAACTACGAGCAGTACTTC. It is translated as CASSPWGQRLNYEQYF.

The rearrangement uses TRBV2 and TRBJ1-2; D perhaps matches TRBD1 (6 bases). Germline V gene lookup returns CDR1 SNHLY and CDR2 FYNNEI. Trimming took 5 bases from V and 5 from J, leaving 9 bases between them. The CDR3 is 12 amino acids. CDR3 region: CASSTGYYGYTF. Written as DNA, the CDR3 is TGTGCCAGCAGTACAGGGTATTATGGCTACACCTTC.

The chain has TRBV7-2 and TRBJ1-1; D perhaps matches TRBD1 (6 bases). CDR1 is SGHTA and CDR2 is FQGNSA in the germline V gene. V lost 1 base and J 0 bases, leaving 9 bases between the germline ends. The CDR3 spans 15 residues. The CDR3 DNA reads TGTGCCAGCAGCTTAGTGGACAGTCTGAACACTGAAGCTTTCTTT. Translating gives CASSLVDSLNTEAFF. Combining the CDR3 with reference TRBV7-2 and TRBJ1-1 gives the whole variable domain GAGVSQSPSNKVTEKGKDVELRCDPISGHTALYWYRQSLGQGLEFLIYFQGNSAPDKSGLPSDRFSAERTGGSVSTLTIQRTQQEDSAVYLCASSLVDSLNTEAFFGQGTRLTVV.

This clone was detected once. The chain combines TRBV2 with TRBJ2-5, with D unclear. CDR1 is SNHLY, CDR2 FYNNEI, per germline. V was cut by 3 bases and J by 2 bases, with 10 bases left in between. This CDR3 has 14 amino acids. The CDR3, as DNA: TGTGCCAGCAGTGAGGGCAGCAATCAAGAGACCCAGTACTTC. Translation: CASSEGSNQETQYF.

In this sample, this clone turned up a few times. This chain joins TRBV7-2 and TRBJ2-7, with 8 positions matching TRBD2. There are 16 residues in the CDR3. Trimming took 6 bases from V and 3 from J; bases not matched to a gene: 13. Germline CDR1 is SGHTA and CDR2 is FQGNSA. CDR3: CASSSSGVAGRYEQYF. The CDR3 DNA reads as TGTGCCAGCAGTTCAAGTGGGGTAGCGGGGCGCTACGAGCAGTACTTC.

The chain combines TRBV6-5 with TRBJ2-2; TRBD2 aligns across 8 bases. Trimming removed 5 bases from V and 6 bases from J; junction bases left unmatched: 8. CDR3 length: 15 amino acids. Germline V gene sequence: CDR1 MNHEY, CDR2 SVGAGI. CDR3 DNA sequence: TGTGCCAGCAGTCCCTGGACTAGCCCGGCCGGGGAGCTGTTTTTT. It yields the protein CASSPWTSPAGELFF.

V is TRBV12-3 or TRBV12-4 and J is TRBJ1-2, with TRBD1 identical over 10 bases. This CDR3 is 13 amino acids long. V trimming: 4 bases; J trimming: 9 bases; junction bases outside the gene matches: 5. CDR3 coding DNA: TGTGCCAGCAGTTCCGGACAGGGGGATCGCTACACCTTC. Its translation: CASSSGQGDRYTF.

The genes are TRBV18 and TRBJ2-7, with D possibly matching TRBD2 (5 bases). The V gene's germline CDR1 is KGHSH and CDR2 LQKENI. Trimming removed 3 bases from V and 6 bases from J, with 30 bases in between. This CDR3 region has 19 residues. CDR3 amino acids: CASSPQTITNRAHRGEQYF. The CDR3 DNA reads as TGTGCCAGCTCACCCCAAACTATTACCAACCGGGCCCATCGGGGCGAGCAGTACTTC. The full variable domain, in which reference TRBV18 and TRBJ2-7 provide the parts outside the CDR3, is NAGVMQNPRHLVRRRGQEARLRCSPMKGHSHVYWYRQLPEEGLKFMVYLQKENIIDESGMPKERFSAEFPKEGPSILRIQQVVRGDSAAYFCASSPQTITNRAHRGEQYFGPGTRLTVT.

The rearrangement links TRBV28 to TRBJ2-1, with 8 bases that match TRBD2. CDR3 size: 16 residues. Germline assignment: CDR1 MDHEN and CDR2 SYDVKM. Losses at the gene ends were 5 bases for V and 4 bases for J; bases not matched to a gene: 10. DNA of the CDR3: TGTGCCAGCAGTCCCCTAATTGCGGGGGGATACAATGAGCAGTTCTTC. The encoded protein is CASSPLIAGGYNEQFF. The entire variable domain, with the rest obtained from reference TRBV28 and TRBJ2-1, is as follows: DVKVTQSSRYLVKRTGEKVFLECVQDMDHENMFWYRQDPGLGLRLIYFSYDVKMKEKGDIPEGYSVSREKKERFSLILESASTNQTSMYLCASSPLIAGGYNEQFFGPGTRLTVL.

This clone was detected only once. CDR3 sequence (DNA): TGTGCCAGCAGCGACGGACTAGCGGGGGGGCGGCTATCCTACGAGCAGTACTTC. It encodes CASSDGLAGGRLSYEQYF. This chain links TRBV7-2 with TRBJ2-7; 15 nucleotides line up with TRBD2. Losses at the gene ends were 5 bases for V and 1 base for J; bases not matched to a gene: 9. The CDR3 contains 18 residues. Germline values: CDR1 SGHTA, CDR2 FQGNSA.

This CDR3 is CASSTDRDYSLNTEAFF. CDR3 coding DNA: TGTGCCAGCAGCACTGATCGGGACTACTCCTTGAACACTGAAGCTTTCTTT. V is TRBV5-4 and J is TRBJ1-1; TRBD1 is a possible D gene (5 bases). This CDR3 has 17 residues. V was shortened by 4 bases and J by 0 bases, with 19 bases between the two germline ends. Germline CDR1 reads SGHNT; CDR2 reads YYREEE (reference sequence).

V and J are TRBV6-6 and TRBJ1-2; D unresolved. The CDR3 is 13 residues long. From germline, CDR1 is MNHNY and CDR2 SVGAGI (reference sequence). The germline V and J ends were trimmed by 0 bases and 10 bases, with 12 bases remaining between them. The DNA of the CDR3 is TGTGCCAGCAGTTACTCCTCAGCGCAGCCCTACACCTTC. Translation: CASSYSSAQPYTF.

The chain employs TRBV19 and TRBJ2-7, with 11 bases that match TRBD2. In germline, CDR1 is LNHDA, CDR2 SQIVND (reference sequence). The CDR3 contains 15 residues. V trimming: 6 bases; J trimming: 1 base; junction bases outside the gene matches: 5. CDR3 loop: CASSFSSGGSYEQYF. The CDR3 coding sequence is TGTGCCAGTAGCTTTTCTAGCGGGGGGTCCTACGAGCAGTACTTC.

This chain connects TRBV6-6 to TRBJ2-2; no clear D gene. The germline V and J ends were trimmed by 6 bases and 1 base, with 15 bases remaining between them. The CDR3 runs 16 residues. CDR1 is MNHNY, CDR2 SVGAGI, per germline (reference sequence). CDR3 bases: TGTGCCAGCAGGACCCCGACAAGAGAGAACACCGGGGAGCTGTTTTTT. This codes for CASRTPTRENTGELFF.

The chain uses TRBV4-2 and TRBJ2-4; 8 bases are shared with TRBD2. Looked up from germline, CDR1 is LGHNA and CDR2 is YNFKEQ. This CDR3 contains 17 residues. With 6 bases clipped from V and 0 bases from J, the junction kept 10 bases outside the gene matches. DNA for the CDR3: TGTGCCAGCAGTAAAGAGACTAGCGCCTTAGCCAAAAACATTCAGTACTTC. Translation: CASSKETSALAKNIQYF.

This clone occurred once. J is TRBJ2-7 and V is TRBV18; 7 bases align to TRBD1. The CDR3 is made up of 15 amino acids. The J segment lost 2 bases and the V segment lost 3 bases, leaving 7 bases of the junction unmatched. In germline, CDR1 is KGHSH, CDR2 LQKENI. The CDR3 region is CASSPPDRSTYEQYF. CDR3 in DNA: TGTGCCAGCTCACCCCCGGACAGGTCTACCTACGAGCAGTACTTC.

Here the CDR3 DNA reads TGTGCCGGGCAGGGGGCGTACTCTCAAAATTCACCCCTCCACTTT. Amino acids: CAGQGAYSQNSPLHF. The rearrangement uses TRBV2 and TRBJ1-6; 8 bases match TRBD1. V shed 11 bases, J shed 7 bases, and the junction held 13 bases outside the gene matches. The CDR3 extends over 15 amino acids. Germline V lookup: CDR1 SNHLY, CDR2 FYNNEI.

The chain combines TRBV15 with TRBJ1-2; D remains unclear. The length of the CDR3 is 15 residues. Germline V gene data show CDR1 as LNHNV and CDR2 as YYDKDF (reference sequence). Trimming shortened V by 1 base and J by 2 bases, and 11 bases separated the two germline ends. CDR3 sequence: CATSRGREGNYGYTF. The CDR3 coding sequence is TGTGCCACCAGCAGAGGACGGGAGGGAAACTATGGCTACACCTTC.